The 11 T cell receptor beta chains below were found in one sample sequenced in a study of T-cell reconstitution after alpha-beta-depleted transplantation in children. Construction of the TCRbeta library involved unique molecular identifiers. TCRdb reprocessed the PCR reads with MiXCR, giving one entry per CDR3 protein. This sample has 640,000 or so distinct CDR3 sequences, with roughly 15% found just once. The source material was PBMCs from the stem cell graft donor, sampled from the stem cell graft. The origin of the receptors is a human donor who donated a stem cell graft to a child with acute myeloid leukemia.

This clonotype was detected many times. The chain couples TRBV12-3 or TRBV12-4 to TRBJ2-2; D is possibly TRBD1 (6 bases). This CDR3 spans 13 amino acids. The V end was cut by 6 bases, the J end by 9 bases, with 14 bases between. The CDR3 loop is CASRLQGQRELFF. CDR3 DNA: TGTGCCAGCAGGTTACAGGGCCAAAGGGAGCTGTTTTTT.

The chain combines TRBV21-1 with TRBJ2-1; TRBD2, the table's D call, lacks a check against the DNA. TRBV21-1 is deemed a pseudogene. The CDR3 consists of 19 residues. CDR3 coding DNA: TGTGCCAGCAGCAAAGAAATAGCGGGGGGAGTCGTTCACTACAATGAGCAGTTCTTC. This gives the protein CASSKEIAGGVVHYNEQFF.

Note on this clonotype: The junction does not match germline at one end; this may be a read error. The chain joins TRBV12-5 to TRBJ1-2; unclear D gene. Germline V CDR1 and CDR2: LGHNT, FRNRAP. The CDR3 runs 11 residues. Here the CDR3 DNA reads TGTGCTAGTGGTTCGGGGTATGGCTGCACCTTC. This translates into CASGSGYGCTF.

This clonotype turned up a few times. The chain uses TRBV11-2 and TRBJ1-2, with a tentative D call TRBD1 (6 bases). The germline gives CDR1 SGHAT, CDR2 FQNNGV. The V end lost 8 bases, the J end lost 7 bases, and 26 bases lay between the germline ends. The CDR3 spans 16 residues. The CDR3 protein is CASYPGPQTGSLGYTF. CDR3 nucleotide sequence: TGTGCCAGCTACCCCGGGCCCCAAACAGGGTCTCTTGGCTACACCTTC.

Regarding this clonotype: A much bigger clone sits one base away, suggesting this may be a read error. The rearrangement joins TRBV20-1 to TRBJ2-1; D not certain. The CDR3 is 15 residues long. CDR1 is DFQATT, CDR2 SNEGSKA, per germline (reference sequence). CDR3 DNA sequence: TGCTGTGCTAGAGATTTGGTCTCCCAGCGCGGAGAGCAGTTCTTC. Translated: CCARDLVSQRGEQFF.

This clonotype came up many times. The genes are TRBV20-1 and TRBJ2-7, with D perhaps TRBD1 or TRBD2 (5 bases each). Per germline, CDR1 DFQATT and CDR2 SNEGSKA (reference sequence). The CDR3 loop spans 14 amino acids. V shed 1 base and J shed 3 bases, with 13 bases lying between them. CDR3 bases: TGCAGTGCTAGAGGACAGTTCGGGGTCTACGAGCAGTACTTC. It encodes CSARGQFGVYEQYF.

This clonotype was found many times. The chain carries TRBV7-2 and TRBJ1-6; a possible D gene is TRBD1 (6 bases). V lost 8 bases, J lost 7 bases, and 15 bases lay in between. The CDR3 totals 14 residues. The germline gives CDR1 SGHTA, CDR2 FQGNSA. The CDR3: CASAYGTRNSPLHF. The CDR3, as DNA: TGTGCCAGCGCTTACGGGACACGGAATTCACCCCTCCACTTT. Full variable domain (missing parts from reference TRBV7-2 and TRBJ1-6): GAGVSQSPSNKVTEKGKDVELRCDPISGHTALYWYRQSLGQGLEFLIYFQGNSAPDKSGLPSDRFSAERTGGSVSTLTIQRTQQEDSAVYLCASAYGTRNSPLHFGNGTRLTVT.

In its sample, this clonotype was seen many times. The V call is TRBV20-1, the J call TRBJ2-1; maybe TRBD2 (6 bases). The CDR3 is 16 amino acids. Germline V gene data show CDR1 as DFQATT and CDR2 as SNEGSKA (reference sequence). V lost 2 bases and J 7 bases, leaving 21 bases between the germline ends. CDR3 coding DNA: TGCAGTGCTAGAACCGCCGGGGGTGTAGAGTTTAATGAGCAGTTCTTC. Translating gives CSARTAGGVEFNEQFF.

This clonotype was seen at least ten times. A read error may account for a junction end that differs from germline. The rearrangement uses TRBV7-2 and TRBJ2-1, with a weak D call TRBD2 (5 bases). The CDR3 has 12 residues. The V gene's germline CDR1 is SGHTA and CDR2 FQGNSA. The CDR3 here is CASSLGANEQFF. In nucleotides, the CDR3 is TGCGCCAGCAGCTTGGGAGCCAATGAGCAGTTCTTC.

This clonotype turned up a few times. The V and J genes are TRBV10-3 and TRBJ1-1; D gene unclear. Germline V CDR1 and CDR2: ENHRY, SYGVKD. The V and J ends lost 6 bases and 4 bases respectively, with 12 bases between them. This CDR3 spans 13 amino acids. The CDR3 DNA follows: TGTGCCATCAGCGAGGAGGGTGGCACTGAAGCTTTCTTT. Its translation is CAISEEGGTEAFF.

This clonotype was counted a single time. V gene TRBV3-1 combines with J gene TRBJ2-5; 9 bases are shared with TRBD2. The CDR3 loop spans 16 amino acids. V trimming: 3 bases; J trimming: 5 bases; junction bases outside the gene matches: 10. Germline CDR1 reads LGHDT; CDR2 reads YNNKEL (reference sequence). The CDR3 loop is CASSQVAGVFRETQYF. DNA of the CDR3: TGTGCCAGCAGCCAGGTAGCGGGGGTTTTCCGGGAGACCCAGTACTTC.